The 21 T cell receptor beta chains below were found in one sample sequenced in a study of OX40 agonist ivuxolimab in advanced cancers. Profiled with immunoSEQ multiplex PCR; TCRdb holds only in-frame clones, not every one. The top ten hold under 2% of the sample, which has over 60,000 clones, more than 80% seen once. The sample was CD4+ or CD8+ T cells sorted from blood, taken in a trial of the OX40 agonist ivuxolimab. Every receptor here comes from an adult with an advanced solid tumor such as melanoma, head and neck, liver or kidney cancer.

V usage is TRBV9 and J usage is TRBJ2-4; TRBD2 matches 7 bases. Germline CDR1 reads SGDLS; CDR2 reads YYNGEE. The ends lost 1 base at V and 5 bases at J; junction bases unmatched: 3. The CDR3 runs 14 residues. CDR3 residues: CASSVSSGENIQYF. DNA of the CDR3: TGTGCCAGCAGCGTATCTAGCGGAGAAAACATTCAGTACTTC.

The chain employs TRBV29-1 and TRBJ1-5; TRBD1 agrees at 12 bases. Germline CDR1 and CDR2: SQVTM and ANQGSEA. The J segment lost 2 bases and the V segment lost 5 bases, leaving 4 bases of the junction unmatched. The CDR3 covers 15 residues. The CDR3 reads CSVRGTGGGNQPQHF. The CDR3 nucleotides read TGCAGCGTTCGCGGGACAGGGGGCGGCAATCAGCCCCAGCATTTT.

CDR3 protein: CASSLAGDLDTQYF. In DNA, the CDR3 is TGTGCCAGCAGCTTAGCCGGGGACTTAGATACGCAGTATTTT. The rearrangement joins TRBV7-6 to TRBJ2-3, with a weak D call TRBD2 (6 bases). V was clipped by 0 bases and J by 5 bases, with 9 bases between them. This CDR3 has 14 amino acids. The germline CDR1 and CDR2 sequences are SGHVS and FNYEAQ.

For the CDR3, the DNA is TGCGCCAGCAGCCCTATGGGTGGGGCCCAAGAGACCCAGTACTTC. It yields the protein CASSPMGGAQETQYF. V usage is TRBV5-1 and J usage is TRBJ2-5; D is possibly TRBD1 (5 bases). The CDR3 is 15 residues long. Trimming pared 4 bases from V and 1 base from J, leaving 14 bases between. Germline CDR1 SGHRS, CDR2 YFSETQ.

The chain uses TRBV27 and TRBJ1-3; the match to TRBD1 covers 7 bases. This CDR3 comprises 14 residues. Germline V lookup: CDR1 MNHEY, CDR2 SMNVEV (reference sequence). The V gene end was trimmed by 8 bases and the J gene end by 4 bases; junction bases not matched to a gene: 8. The DNA of the CDR3 is TGTGCCAGCCGCCGCGACAGGGCCGGAAACACCATATATTTT. It translates to CASRRDRAGNTIYF.

The rearrangement links TRBV6-1 to TRBJ1-2; D remains unclear. V was shortened by 6 bases and J by 2 bases, with 10 bases between the two germline ends. Germline V lookup: CDR1 MNHNS, CDR2 SASEGT. This CDR3 is built from 13 residues. The CDR3 nucleotides read TGTGCCAGCAGGATCAGTCCCAACTATGGCTACACCTTC. It yields the protein CASRISPNYGYTF.

The chain uses TRBV9 and TRBJ2-6; D unclear. The germline V and J ends were trimmed by 2 bases and 0 bases, with 9 bases remaining between them. There are 16 residues in the CDR3. Germline assignment: CDR1 SGDLS and CDR2 YYNGEE. The CDR3 coding sequence is TGTGCCAGCAGCGTGGATCTACGCTCTGGGGCCAACGTCCTGACTTTC. Translating it yields CASSVDLRSGANVLTF. Full variable domain (remainder filled in from reference TRBV9 and TRBJ2-6): DSGVTQTPKHLITATGQRVTLRCSPRSGDLSVYWYQQSLDQGLQFLIQYYNGEERAKGNILERFSAQQFPDLHSELNLSSLELGDSALYFCASSVDLRSGANVLTFGAGSRLTVL.

The chain couples TRBV5-6 to TRBJ1-3; 10 bases map to TRBD1. The CDR3 totals 16 residues. The germline CDR1 and CDR2 sequences are SGHDT and YYEEEE. V gave up 0 bases and J gave up 2 bases; unmatched junction bases: 2. The CDR3 protein is CASSLGQGATGNTIYF. In nucleotides, the CDR3 is TGTGCCAGCAGCTTGGGACAGGGGGCGACTGGAAACACCATATATTTT. Based on the CDR3 plus reference TRBV5-6 and TRBJ1-3, the full variable domain is DAGVTQSPTHLIKTRGQQVTLRCSPKSGHDTVSWYQQALGQGPQFIFQYYEEEERQRGNFPDRFSGHQFPNYSSELNVNALLLGDSALYLCASSLGQGATGNTIYFGEGSWLTVV.

This chain links TRBV5-6 with TRBJ2-7; D is ambiguous. Germline loops: CDR1 SGHDT, CDR2 YYEEEE. V lost 1 base and J lost 1, with 3 bases in between. The CDR3 is 12 residues long. CDR3 bases: TGTGCCAGCAGCTTGAGATCCTACGAGCAGTACGTC. The encoded protein is CASSLRSYEQYV.

The chain combines TRBV15 with TRBJ2-3, with TRBD2 matching over 7 bases. The ends lost 1 base at V and 0 bases at J; junction bases unmatched: 4. CDR1 LNHNV and CDR2 YYDKDF come from the germline V gene (reference sequence). This CDR3 comprises 16 residues. In DNA form, the CDR3 reads TGTGCCACCAGCAGAGGTGTTAGCGGGAGCACAGATACGCAGTATTTT. Residues: CATSRGVSGSTDTQYF.

The chain combines TRBV5-4 with TRBJ2-7; 11 bases fit TRBD2. Germline V CDR1 and CDR2: SGHNT, YYREEE (reference sequence). CDR3 length equals 15 residues. V shed 3 bases and J 5 bases; nucleotides not matched to a gene: 7. The DNA for the CDR3 is TGTGCCAGCAGCTCGAGGACTAGCGGGTCCCACGAGCAGTACTTC. It translates to CASSSRTSGSHEQYF.

The chain is built from TRBV29-1 and TRBJ1-3; the D is unclear. Trimming took off 7 bases at V and 3 bases at J, with 13 bases between the two ends. CDR1 and CDR2 from the germline V gene are SQVTM and ANQGSEA. The CDR3 is made up of 13 amino acids. The CDR3 DNA reads TGCAGCGGTGGGGTGGTCGGTGGAAACACCATATATTTT. Translated: CSGGVVGGNTIYF.

This clone occurred a few times. The J gene is TRBJ2-3, the V gene TRBV11-3; a possible D gene is TRBD2 (6 bases). This CDR3 region has 12 residues. Germline CDR1 and CDR2: SGHNT and YENEEA. Trimming cost V 6 bases and J 6 bases, with 10 bases left between them. The CDR3 loop reads CASSRGSDTQYF. CDR3 nucleotide sequence: TGTGCCAGCAGTCGGGGGTCTGATACGCAGTATTTT.

V is TRBV28 and J is TRBJ2-7; 10 positions match TRBD1. The CDR3 length is 15 residues. The V gene end was trimmed by 6 bases and the J gene end by 0 bases; junction bases not matched to a gene: 5. Germline V gene sequence: CDR1 MDHEN, CDR2 SYDVKM. Here the CDR3 DNA reads TGTGCCAGCAGGACAGGGGGCCCTAGCTCCTACGAGCAGTACTTC. This codes for CASRTGGPSSYEQYF.

This chain connects TRBV11-3 to TRBJ2-2, with 8 nucleotides matching TRBD2. Losses at the gene ends were 5 bases for V and 4 bases for J; bases not matched to a gene: 9. CDR3 size: 16 residues. Germline-derived CDR1 and CDR2 are SGHNT and YENEEA. The CDR3 is CASSASSGYGTGELFF. CDR3 bases: TGTGCCAGCAGCGCCTCTAGCGGGTACGGCACCGGGGAGCTGTTTTTT.

A single count supports this clone. V is TRBV4-1 and J is TRBJ2-1; D is undetermined. V lost 0 bases and J lost 6, with 9 bases in between. The germline CDR1 and CDR2 sequences are MGHRA and YSYEKL. The CDR3 extends over 14 amino acids. This chain's CDR3 is CASSQDHKLNEQFF. The CDR3 region has the DNA TGCGCCAGCAGCCAAGATCATAAGCTCAATGAGCAGTTCTTC.

The chain couples TRBV15 to TRBJ1-2; D unclear. V lost 6 bases and J 4 bases, leaving 12 bases between the germline ends. CDR1 is LNHNV and CDR2 is YYDKDF in the germline V gene (reference sequence). This CDR3 is built from 13 residues. The CDR3 bases are TGTGCCACCAGTCACGGGCCTAGCTATGGCTACACCTTC. Translating it yields CATSHGPSYGYTF.

This rearrangement joins TRBV19 to TRBJ1-1; D not resolved. This CDR3 has 14 residues. Germline V gene data show CDR1 as LNHDA and CDR2 as SQIVND (reference sequence). V lost 7 bases, J lost 0 bases, and 12 bases lay in between. The chain's CDR3 is CASILGPMNTEAFF. In nucleotides, the CDR3 is TGTGCCAGTATCCTCGGCCCCATGAACACTGAAGCTTTCTTT.

This clone was seen once. The chain links TRBV5-1 to TRBJ2-3, with D perhaps matching TRBD1 or TRBD2 (5 bases each). The length of the CDR3 is 15 residues. The V gene lost 4 bases and the J gene lost 3 bases, with 15 bases spanning the gap. Germline V gene lookup returns CDR1 SGHRS and CDR2 YFSETQ. The CDR3 DNA follows: TGCGCCAGCAGCCAAGGGGACGCCATAACAGATACGCAGTATTTT. It yields the protein CASSQGDAITDTQYF.

A few counts support this clone. The chain uses TRBV5-1 and TRBJ2-2, with 11 nucleotides matching TRBD2. J gave up 0 bases and V 3 bases, and 4 bases lay outside the gene matches. The CDR3 totals 17 residues. From germline, CDR1 is SGHRS and CDR2 YFSETQ. The CDR3 DNA is TGCGCCAGCAGCTCCCGACTAGCGGGAACGAACACCGGGGAGCTGTTTTTT. Its translation: CASSSRLAGTNTGELFF.

The rearrangement links TRBV21-1 to TRBJ2-7; the table assigns TRBD1, which was not confirmed against the DNA. TRBV21-1 is described as a pseudogene. The CDR3 is made up of 16 amino acids. The CDR3 here is CAGLTGGGRPSDEQYV. The CDR3 DNA reads TGTGCCGGGCTGACAGGGGGCGGGAGGCCGTCCGACGAGCAGTACGTC.